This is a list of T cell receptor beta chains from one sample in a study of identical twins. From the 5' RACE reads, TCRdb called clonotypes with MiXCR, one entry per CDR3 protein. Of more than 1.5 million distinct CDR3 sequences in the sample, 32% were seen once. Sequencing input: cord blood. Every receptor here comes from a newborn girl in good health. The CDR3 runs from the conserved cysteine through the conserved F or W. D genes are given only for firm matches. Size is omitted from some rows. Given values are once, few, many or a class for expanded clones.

CSWRGLYEQYF TGCAGTTGGAGGGGGCTGTACGAGCAGTACTTC . TRBJ2-7 . TRBV20-1
CASSVRTGVEETQYF TGTGCCAGCAGCGTGAGGACAGGAGTAGAAGAGACCCAGTACTTC . TRBJ2-5 TRBD1 TRBV9
CASSFLERSMYEQYF TGTGCCAGCAGTTTCCTAGAGCGCAGTATGTACGAGCAGTACTTC many TRBJ2-7 . TRBV12-3/TRBV12-4
CSVREHTDTQYF TGCAGCGTTAGGGAACACACAGATACGCAGTATTTT . TRBJ2-3 . TRBV29-1
CASSSDLAGEDYEQYF TGCGCCAGCAGCTCCGACCTAGCGGGGGAGGACTACGAGCAGTACTTC few TRBJ2-7 TRBD2 TRBV5-1
CASSFRPDRSNQPQHF TGTGCCAGCAGTTTTCGCCCGGACAGGTCCAATCAGCCCCAGCATTTT . TRBJ1-5 TRBD1 TRBV27
CSARSGALSMNTEAFF TGCAGTGCTAGGTCGGGGGCCCTTTCTATGAACACTGAAGCTTTCTTT . TRBJ1-1 . TRBV20-1
CASGPGTGGNEQYF TGTGCTAGTGGTCCCGGGACAGGGGGCAATGAGCAGTACTTC . TRBJ2-5 TRBD1 TRBV12-5
CSVQTGRDTEAFF TGCAGCGTCCAGACAGGGAGGGACACTGAAGCTTTCTTT few TRBJ1-1 TRBD1 TRBV29-1
CASSPSGGGQPQHF TGTGCCAGCTCACCATCGGGGGGAGGGCAGCCCCAGCATTTT few TRBJ1-5 . TRBV18
CASSQFRADTQYF TGCGCCAGCAGCCAATTTAGGGCAGATACGCAGTATTTT few TRBJ2-3 . TRBV4-1
CASSLGARPTYEQYF TGTGCCAGCTCACTTGGAGCACGGCCAACCTACGAGCAGTACTTC . TRBJ2-7 . TRBV18
CASRSSGSSGANYNERYF TGTGCCAGCAGGTCAAGTGGGTCTAGCGGGGCAAACTACAATGAGCGGTACTTC . TRBJ2-1 TRBD2 TRBV25-1
CASSSIRGQEIYEQYF TGTGCCAGCAGCTCCATCAGAGGACAGGAGATTTACGAGCAGTACTTC . TRBJ2-7 TRBD1 TRBV7-6
CASSLTRLAGPPYNEQFF TGCGCCAGCAGCTTGACCCGACTAGCGGGACCCCCTTACAATGAGCAGTTCTTC . TRBJ2-1 TRBD2 TRBV5-1